Shown below are 26 T cell receptor beta chains from a single sample sequenced in a study of blood T cell repertoires in COVID-19. TCRdb keeps only in-frame clones here, not all; method: immunoSEQ multiplex PCR. The table records about 200,000 clones, 87% of them present only once. The sequenced sample consisted of peripheral blood. Receptors were obtained from a man in his 60s with active or convalescent COVID-19.

The count of this clone is one. This rearrangement joins TRBV7-9 to TRBJ1-1, with 8 nucleotides matching TRBD1. The CDR3 sequence is 14 residues long. V lost 3 bases and J lost 1; bases outside the gene matches: 1. Germline lookup yields CDR1 SEHNR and CDR2 FQNEAQ (reference sequence). CDR3 in amino acids: CASSFGQGNTEAFF. The CDR3 DNA reads as TGTGCCAGCAGCTTCGGACAGGGGAACACTGAAGCTTTCTTT.

The CDR3 region has the DNA TGTGCCAGTAGTCGGAACCAGGGTTCTGGAAACACCATATATTTT. Protein sequence: CASSRNQGSGNTIYF. The gene calls are TRBV19 and TRBJ1-3; a weak D match, TRBD1 (5 bases). The CDR3 is made up of 15 amino acids. The V gene lost 5 bases and the J gene lost 1 base, with 12 bases spanning the gap. CDR1 and CDR2 from the germline V gene are LNHDA and SQIVND (reference sequence).

The chain couples TRBV7-6 to TRBJ1-3, with a tentative D call TRBD1 (6 bases). Per germline, CDR1 SGHVS and CDR2 FNYEAQ. The CDR3 is 17 amino acids. Trimming pared 2 bases from V and 0 bases from J, leaving 14 bases between. CDR3 amino acids: CASSLNGGAFSGNTIYF. CDR3 coding DNA: TGTGCCAGCAGCTTAAATGGGGGGGCCTTCTCTGGAAACACCATATATTTT.

The chain employs TRBV9 and TRBJ1-6; D perhaps matches TRBD1 (6 bases). CDR1 is SGDLS and CDR2 is YYNGEE in the germline V gene. The length of the CDR3 is 17 residues. V was clipped by 4 bases and J by 9 bases, with 23 bases between them. Here the CDR3 reads CASSPTRDILGGSPLHF. The CDR3 coding sequence is TGTGCCAGCAGCCCGACCCGGGACATCCTTGGTGGTTCACCCCTCCACTTT.

The V and J genes are TRBV2 and TRBJ2-1, with 13 positions matching TRBD2. V lost 5 bases to trimming and J lost 0 bases; unmatched junction nucleotides: 7. Germline V gene sequence: CDR1 SNHLY, CDR2 FYNNEI. The CDR3 totals 18 residues. The CDR3 here is CASSRTSGGPSSYNEQFF. The CDR3 DNA is TGTGCCAGCAGTCGGACTAGCGGGGGCCCGAGCTCCTACAATGAGCAGTTCTTC. Full variable domain (rest looked up from reference TRBV2 and TRBJ2-1): EPEVTQTPSHQVTQMGQEVILRCVPISNHLYFYWYRQILGQKVEFLVSFYNNEISEKSEIFDDQFSVERPDGSNFTLKIRSTKLEDSAMYFCASSRTSGGPSSYNEQFFGPGTRLTVL.

The chain carries TRBV5-1 and TRBJ2-1, with no clear D. Trimming removed 1 base from V and 5 bases from J, with 7 bases in between. Germline V gene lookup returns CDR1 SGHRS and CDR2 YFSETQ. The CDR3 consists of 13 residues. CDR3 loop: CASSLTVNNEQFF. The DNA of the CDR3 is TGCGCCAGCAGCTTGACAGTCAACAATGAGCAGTTCTTC.

The V gene is TRBV5-1, the J gene TRBJ1-4; the match to TRBD1 covers 7 bases. This CDR3 region has 13 residues. Trimming removed 0 bases from V and 8 bases from J; junction bases left unmatched: 1. CDR1 is SGHRS, CDR2 YFSETQ, per germline. CDR3 DNA: TGCGCCAGCAGCTTGGAGGACAGGGAAAAACTGTTTTTT. Its translation is CASSLEDREKLFF.

The chain couples TRBV3-1 (or the pseudogene TRBV3-2) to TRBJ2-7; TRBD1 might be the D (5 bases). V lost 0 bases and J lost 3, with 12 bases in between. The V gene's germline CDR1 is LGHDT and CDR2 YNNKEL (reference sequence). The CDR3 contains 15 residues. The CDR3 reads CASSQEVAGYYEQYF. In DNA form, the CDR3 reads TGTGCCAGCAGCCAAGAAGTTGCAGGGTACTACGAGCAGTACTTC.

This sequence joins TRBV29-1 and TRBJ1-1; D is ambiguous. Trimming stripped 3 bases from V and 6 bases from J, with 11 bases between. CDR3 length: 12 residues. Per the germline V gene, CDR1 is SQVTM and CDR2 is ANQGSEA. The CDR3: CSVEPESPEAFF. The CDR3 DNA reads as TGCAGCGTTGAGCCAGAATCCCCTGAAGCTTTCTTT.

This rearrangement joins TRBV28 to TRBJ1-6; D is possibly TRBD1 (6 bases). The CDR3 extends over 14 amino acids. Trimming cost V 6 bases and J 4 bases, with 10 bases left between them. Per germline, CDR1 MDHEN and CDR2 SYDVKM. The chain's CDR3 is CASSPGQYNSPLHF. The DNA for the CDR3 is TGTGCCAGCAGCCCTGGACAGTATAATTCACCCCTCCACTTT.

The V gene is TRBV19, the J gene TRBJ2-3; 8 bases agree with TRBD1. The CDR3 is 15 amino acids. Germline lookup yields CDR1 LNHDA and CDR2 SQIVND (reference sequence). After removal of 5 bases from V and 3 bases from J, the junction contained 7 bases not matched to a gene. CDR3 bases: TGTGCCAGTAGTGCCCAGGGGGCGCTGACAGATACGCAGTATTTT. The encoded protein is CASSAQGALTDTQYF.

On this clone: Distinct nucleotide sequences in the sample also encode this CDR3. This chain joins TRBV6-5 and TRBJ1-5; 7 bases align to TRBD1. The CDR3 extends over 12 amino acids. V lost 5 bases to trimming and J lost 5 bases; unmatched junction nucleotides: 0. The germline CDR1 and CDR2 sequences are MNHEY and SVGAGI. CDR3 protein: CASSTGDQPQHF. The CDR3 nucleotides read TGTGCCAGCAGTACAGGGGATCAGCCCCAGCATTTT.

As for this clone: The sample has other DNA sequences that encode this CDR3 too. The chain joins TRBV5-1 to TRBJ2-3; TRBD2 matches at 10 bases. Germline V gene sequence: CDR1 SGHRS, CDR2 YFSETQ. The CDR3 spans 16 residues. With V trimmed by 4 bases and J by 1 base, 6 bases remained unmatched. CDR3 sequence: CASSPSGTSGTDTQYF. CDR3 DNA sequence: TGCGCCAGCAGCCCATCCGGGACTAGCGGCACAGATACGCAGTATTTT.

This chain connects TRBV5-6 to TRBJ2-1; TRBD2 matches at 9 bases. Germline CDR1 is SGHDT and CDR2 is YYEEEE. V was clipped by 0 bases and J by 4 bases; unmatched bases: 2. The CDR3 is made up of 15 amino acids. CDR3 bases: TGTGCCAGCAGCTTGGAACTAGCGGGTTACAATGAGCAGTTCTTC. This translates into CASSLELAGYNEQFF.

This sequence joins TRBV11-2 and TRBJ1-2; 7 bases fit TRBD1. Germline V gene lookup returns CDR1 SGHAT and CDR2 FQNNGV. The V gene end was trimmed by 2 bases and the J gene end by 7 bases; junction bases not matched to a gene: 10. The CDR3 consists of 15 residues. The CDR3 spells CASSLLGGKGGGYTF. DNA for the CDR3: TGTGCCAGCAGCTTACTAGGGGGCAAAGGCGGTGGCTACACCTTC.

The table lists this clone with a count of one. V usage is TRBV5-6 and J usage is TRBJ1-2; D call uncertain. Germline V lookup: CDR1 SGHDT, CDR2 YYEEEE. There are 16 residues in the CDR3. Trimming took 3 bases from V and 4 from J, leaving 19 bases between them. In DNA form, the CDR3 reads TGTGCCAGCAGCTCACGCCCCGGGCAGGCGGGCTATGGCTACACCTTC. Protein product: CASSSRPGQAGYGYTF.

CDR3 DNA sequence: TGCAGCGTTGGTGACAGAATGAACACTGAAGCTTTCTTT. It encodes CSVGDRMNTEAFF. This chain joins TRBV29-1 and TRBJ1-1, with TRBD1 as a possible D gene (5 bases). The CDR3 is 13 amino acids. Germline V gene data show CDR1 as SQVTM and CDR2 as ANQGSEA. The germline V and J ends were trimmed by 4 bases and 0 bases, with 9 bases remaining between them.

This clone was seen many times. V and J are TRBV4-1 and TRBJ2-1, with D possibly being TRBD1 (5 bases). The V gene's germline CDR1 is MGHRA and CDR2 YSYEKL. V lost 2 bases and J lost 7, with 15 bases in between. This CDR3 has 15 amino acids. The CDR3 loop is CASSQSWGPGNEQFF. CDR3 DNA sequence: TGCGCCAGCAGCCAAAGCTGGGGCCCTGGGAATGAGCAGTTCTTC.

The V gene is TRBV6-5, the J gene TRBJ2-1; D is possibly TRBD2 (6 bases). V lost 4 bases and J lost 1, with 11 bases in between. CDR3 length equals 15 residues. In germline, CDR1 is MNHEY, CDR2 SVGAGI. The DNA for the CDR3 is TGTGCCAGCAGTTTAACTAGCAGGTCCTACAATGAGCAGTTCTTC. It encodes CASSLTSRSYNEQFF.

This chain links TRBV7-2 with TRBJ2-7; 7 bases line up with TRBD1. Germline V gene data show CDR1 as SGHTA and CDR2 as FQGNSA. The CDR3 is 14 amino acids. With V trimmed by 3 bases and J by 3 bases, 5 bases remained unmatched. CDR3 residues: CASSFRRDSYEQYF. CDR3 coding DNA: TGTGCCAGCAGCTTTCGCCGGGACAGCTACGAGCAGTACTTC. Complete variable domain (other parts from reference TRBV7-2 and TRBJ2-7): GAGVSQSPSNKVTEKGKDVELRCDPISGHTALYWYRQSLGQGLEFLIYFQGNSAPDKSGLPSDRFSAERTGGSVSTLTIQRTQQEDSAVYLCASSFRRDSYEQYFGPGTRLTVT.

DNA for the CDR3: TGTGCCAGCAGCTTAATAGGGGGCAACGAGCAGTACTTC. It translates to CASSLIGGNEQYF. This rearrangement joins TRBV7-9 to TRBJ2-7, with 7 bases identical to TRBD1. The CDR3 length is 13 residues. Losses at the gene ends were 2 bases for V and 5 bases for J; bases not matched to a gene: 3. Germline V gives CDR1 SEHNR, CDR2 FQNEAQ (reference sequence).

Only a few counts were recorded for this clone. The chain couples TRBV5-1 to TRBJ2-5; D might be TRBD1 (6 bases). CDR1 and CDR2 from the germline V gene are SGHRS and YFSETQ. V lost 4 bases and J lost 5, with 12 bases in between. This CDR3 is 13 amino acids long. CDR3 sequence reads: CASSIRGMETQYF. CDR3 nucleotides: TGCGCCAGCAGCATTAGGGGGATGGAGACCCAGTACTTC.

The rearrangement joins TRBV20-1 to TRBJ2-1; D remains unclear. There are 11 residues in the CDR3. Germline-derived CDR1 and CDR2 are DFQATT and SNEGSKA (reference sequence). V lost 4 bases and J 5 bases, leaving 6 bases between the germline ends. This CDR3 is CSAKLNNEQFF. In DNA, the CDR3 is TGCAGTGCTAAGCTCAACAATGAGCAGTTCTTC.

The chain joins TRBV5-1 to TRBJ2-3; 11 nucleotides agree with TRBD2. Germline loops: CDR1 SGHRS, CDR2 YFSETQ. The CDR3 covers 15 residues. V shed 4 bases, J shed 7 bases, and the junction held 8 bases outside the gene matches. CDR3 coding DNA: TGCGCCAGCAGCACCAATAGCGGGGGGGCTAATACGCAGTATTTT. This translates into CASSTNSGGANTQYF.

V gene TRBV10-1 combines with J gene TRBJ1-5; 9 bases are a match to TRBD1. The CDR3 is made up of 17 amino acids. J was trimmed by 1 base and V by 2 bases; bases with no gene match: 6. Germline V lookup: CDR1 WNHNN, CDR2 SYGVQD (reference sequence). CDR3 DNA: TGCGCCAGCAGTGAGGAGGACAGGGGACCGAGCAATCAGCCCCAGCATTTT. As protein: CASSEEDRGPSNQPQHF.

V gene TRBV6-5 combines with J gene TRBJ1-5; 7 bases match TRBD1. In germline, CDR1 is MNHEY, CDR2 SVGAGI. The CDR3 length is 13 residues. V was pared by 7 bases and J by 11 bases, with 11 bases of the junction left unmatched. This CDR3 is CASTRDSLRAQHF. CDR3 DNA sequence: TGTGCCAGCACCCGGGACAGTCTAAGGGCCCAGCATTTT.